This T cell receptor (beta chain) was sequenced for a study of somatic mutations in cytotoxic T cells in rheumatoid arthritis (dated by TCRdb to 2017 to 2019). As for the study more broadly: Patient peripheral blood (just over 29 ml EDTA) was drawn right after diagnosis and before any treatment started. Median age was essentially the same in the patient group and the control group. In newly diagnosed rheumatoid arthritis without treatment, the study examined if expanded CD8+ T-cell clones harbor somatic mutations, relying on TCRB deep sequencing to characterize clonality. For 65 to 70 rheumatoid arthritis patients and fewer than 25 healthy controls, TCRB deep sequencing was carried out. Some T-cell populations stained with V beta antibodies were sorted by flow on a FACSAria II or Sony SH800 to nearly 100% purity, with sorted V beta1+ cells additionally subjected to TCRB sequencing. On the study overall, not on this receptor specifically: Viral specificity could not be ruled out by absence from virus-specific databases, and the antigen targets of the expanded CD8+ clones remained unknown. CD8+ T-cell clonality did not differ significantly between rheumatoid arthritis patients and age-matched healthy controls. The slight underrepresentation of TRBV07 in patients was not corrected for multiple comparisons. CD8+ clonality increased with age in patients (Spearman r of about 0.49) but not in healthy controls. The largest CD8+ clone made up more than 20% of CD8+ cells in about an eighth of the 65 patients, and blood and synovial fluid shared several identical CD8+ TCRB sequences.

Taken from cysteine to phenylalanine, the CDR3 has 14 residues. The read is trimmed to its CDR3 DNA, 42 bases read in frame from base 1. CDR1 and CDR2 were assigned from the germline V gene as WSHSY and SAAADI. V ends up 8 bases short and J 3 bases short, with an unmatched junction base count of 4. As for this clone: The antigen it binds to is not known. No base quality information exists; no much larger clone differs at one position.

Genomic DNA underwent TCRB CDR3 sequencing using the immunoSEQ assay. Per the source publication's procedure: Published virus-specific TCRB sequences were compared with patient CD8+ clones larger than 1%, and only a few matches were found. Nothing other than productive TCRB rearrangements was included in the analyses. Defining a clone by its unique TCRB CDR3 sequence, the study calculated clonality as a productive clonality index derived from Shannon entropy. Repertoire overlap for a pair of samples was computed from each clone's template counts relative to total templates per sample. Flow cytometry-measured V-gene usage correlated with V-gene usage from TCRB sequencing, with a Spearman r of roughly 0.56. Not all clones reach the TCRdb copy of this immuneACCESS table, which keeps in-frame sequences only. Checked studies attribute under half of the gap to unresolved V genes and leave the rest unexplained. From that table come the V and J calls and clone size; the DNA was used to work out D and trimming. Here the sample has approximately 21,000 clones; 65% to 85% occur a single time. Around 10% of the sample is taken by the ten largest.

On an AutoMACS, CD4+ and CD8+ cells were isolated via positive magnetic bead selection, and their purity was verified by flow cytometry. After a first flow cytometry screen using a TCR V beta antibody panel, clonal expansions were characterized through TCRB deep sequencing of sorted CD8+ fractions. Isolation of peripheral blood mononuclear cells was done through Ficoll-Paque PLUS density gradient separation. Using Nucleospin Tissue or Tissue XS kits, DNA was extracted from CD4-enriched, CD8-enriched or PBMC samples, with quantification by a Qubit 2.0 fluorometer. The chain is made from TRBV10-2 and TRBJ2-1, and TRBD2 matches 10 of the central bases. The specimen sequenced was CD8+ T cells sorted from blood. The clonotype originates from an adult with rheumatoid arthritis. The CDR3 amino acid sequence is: CASQRGGFYNEQFF. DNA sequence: TGCGCCAGCCAGCGGGGGGGTTTCTACAATGAGCAGTTCTTC.